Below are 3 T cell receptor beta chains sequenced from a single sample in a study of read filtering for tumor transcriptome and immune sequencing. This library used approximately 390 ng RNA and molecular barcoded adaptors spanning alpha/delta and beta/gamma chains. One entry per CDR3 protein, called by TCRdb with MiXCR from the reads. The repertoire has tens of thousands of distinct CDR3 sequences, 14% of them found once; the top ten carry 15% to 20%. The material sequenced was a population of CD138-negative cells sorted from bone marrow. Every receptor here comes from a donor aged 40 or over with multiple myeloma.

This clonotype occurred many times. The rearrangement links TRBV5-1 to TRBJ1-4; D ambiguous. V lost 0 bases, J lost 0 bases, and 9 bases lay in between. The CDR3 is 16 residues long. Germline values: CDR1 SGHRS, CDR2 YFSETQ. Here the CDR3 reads CASSLAVSATNEKLFF. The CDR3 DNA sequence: TGCGCCAGCAGCTTGGCCGTCAGTGCAACTAATGAAAAACTGTTTTTT.

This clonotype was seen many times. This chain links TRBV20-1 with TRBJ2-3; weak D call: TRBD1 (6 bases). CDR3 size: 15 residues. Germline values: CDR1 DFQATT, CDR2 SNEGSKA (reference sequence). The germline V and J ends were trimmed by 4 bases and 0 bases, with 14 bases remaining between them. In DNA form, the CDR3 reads TGCAGTGCTATTACAGGGAGATCTAGCACAGATACGCAGTATTTT. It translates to CSAITGRSSTDTQYF.

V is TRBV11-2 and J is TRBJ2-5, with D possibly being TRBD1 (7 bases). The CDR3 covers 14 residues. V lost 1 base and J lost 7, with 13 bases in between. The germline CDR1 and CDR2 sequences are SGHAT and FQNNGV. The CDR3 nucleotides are TGTGCCAGCAGCTTAGGCCGACAGGGAGGGACCCAGTACTTC. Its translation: CASSLGRQGGTQYF.